This T cell receptor (beta chain) was found in a study of regulatory T cells in long-lasting Graves disease. Study results and limitations: Persistent disease favored TRBV28, TRBJ1-2 and TRBJ2-5. Lower TCR diversity characterized persistent Graves' patients relative to newly diagnosed patients.

Time point here: persistent/refractory GD, antithyroid drugs over 5 years with positive TRAb. Preparation of the TCR library used RNA extracted from PBMCs. Roughly 9.3 milliliters of peripheral blood were taken and placed in EDTA tubes. The table lists this clonotype with many counts. No antigen is known for it. Relying on iRepertoire HTBI primers and Arm-PCR of CDR3 regions, the team built TCR beta libraries. In TCRdb, the multiplex PCR reads were re-called with MiXCR into one record per CDR3 protein. The sample contains hundreds of thousands of distinct CDR3 sequences, around a fifth of which appear only once. CDR3 length: 13 amino acids. CDR1 is MDHEN, CDR2 SYDVKM, per germline. Trimming removed 7 bases from V and 5 bases from J; junction bases left unmatched: 4.

This clonotype was obtained from a female donor with Graves disease. The chain joins TRBV28 to TRBJ1-4, with TRBD1 identical over 7 bases. The specimen comprised peripheral blood mononuclear cells (PBMCs), sampled when the disease was refractory, from a patient treated with antithyroid drugs. The CDR3 sequence is CASTQDRNEKLFF. The CDR3 bases are TGTGCCAGCACCCAGGACAGGAATGAAAAACTGTTTTTT.